This TCR beta chain was captured in a study of patients and donors after allogeneic stem cell transplantation. TCRdb recomputed calls from the RT-PCR reads with MiXCR, one row per CDR3 protein. The table shows about a million distinct CDR3 sequences, with approximately 18% occurring only once. Germline assignment: CDR1 SGHDT and CDR2 YYEEEE. The CDR3 extends over 15 amino acids. The V gene lost 2 bases and the J gene lost 3 bases, with 13 bases spanning the gap. In this sample, this clonotype turned up a few times. This chain links TRBV5-6 with TRBJ2-3; D may be TRBD2 (5 bases). The TCR was taken from a human donor who was either an allogeneic HSCT recipient or a stem cell or donor lymphocyte infusion donor (not recorded which). It is not recorded whose cells these are; they may come from a transplant donor. What was sequenced was blood, either unsorted or a sorted T cell fraction (not recorded which). This CDR3 reads CASSFRRLLTDTQYF. In DNA, the CDR3 is TGTGCCAGCAGCTTTCGTAGACTATTAACAGATACGCAGTATTTT.